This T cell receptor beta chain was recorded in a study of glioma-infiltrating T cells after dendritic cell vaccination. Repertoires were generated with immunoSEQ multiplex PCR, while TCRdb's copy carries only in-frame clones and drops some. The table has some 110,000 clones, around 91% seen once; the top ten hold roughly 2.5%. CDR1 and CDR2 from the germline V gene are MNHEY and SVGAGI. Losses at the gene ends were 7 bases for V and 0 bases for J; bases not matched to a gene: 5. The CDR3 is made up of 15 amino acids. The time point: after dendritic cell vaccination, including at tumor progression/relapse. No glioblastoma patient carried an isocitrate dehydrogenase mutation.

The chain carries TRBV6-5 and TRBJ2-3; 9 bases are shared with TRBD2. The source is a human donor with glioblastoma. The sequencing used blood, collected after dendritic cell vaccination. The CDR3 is CASKTAGGSTDTQYF. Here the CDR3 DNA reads TGTGCCAGCAAAACAGCGGGGGGTAGCACAGATACGCAGTATTTT.